What follows describes a single T cell receptor (beta chain). Trimming removed 2 bases from V and 4 bases from J; junction bases left unmatched: 10. The CDR3 runs to 16 residues. The germline V gene encodes CDR1 SGHNT and CDR2 YYREEE (reference sequence). Those who participated ranged in age from roughly 18 to 100 years and resided in about 24 US areas. Participant-reported clinical history was the basis for cohort assignment. The data originate from a study of blood T cell repertoires in COVID-19. About the research overall: Sites across the United States, Italy and Spain contributed samples from acute and convalescent COVID-19.

In the original analysis: Amplification of reference gene primers provided the estimated nucleated cell counts. TCRdb keeps only in-frame clones here, not all; method: immunoSEQ multiplex PCR. V, J and clone size are taken as reported in that table, and D and trimming were inferred from the DNA itself. Of about 480,000 clones listed, roughly 90% are singletons. J is TRBJ2-5 and V is TRBV5-4, with TRBD2 identical over 8 bases. This TCR was sampled from a woman in her 40s who had recovered from COVID-19. Sequencing was carried out using PBMCs or T cells enriched from blood (not recorded which). The CDR3 DNA follows: TGTGCCAGCAGCTTTGAGTTGCGGGAGGCAGGAGAGACCCAGTACTTC. Its protein is CASSFELREAGETQYF.